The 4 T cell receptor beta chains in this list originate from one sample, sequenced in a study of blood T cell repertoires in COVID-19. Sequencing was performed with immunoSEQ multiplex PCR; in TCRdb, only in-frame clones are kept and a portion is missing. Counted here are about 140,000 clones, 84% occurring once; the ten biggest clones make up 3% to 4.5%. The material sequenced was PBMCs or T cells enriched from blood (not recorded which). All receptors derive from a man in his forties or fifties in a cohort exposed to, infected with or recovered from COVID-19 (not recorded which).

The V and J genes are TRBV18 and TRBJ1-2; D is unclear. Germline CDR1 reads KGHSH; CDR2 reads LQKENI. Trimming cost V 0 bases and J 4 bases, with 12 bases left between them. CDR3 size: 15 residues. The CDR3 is CASSPPQFGRYGYTF. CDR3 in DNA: TGTGCCAGCTCACCACCACAGTTTGGTCGCTATGGCTACACCTTC.

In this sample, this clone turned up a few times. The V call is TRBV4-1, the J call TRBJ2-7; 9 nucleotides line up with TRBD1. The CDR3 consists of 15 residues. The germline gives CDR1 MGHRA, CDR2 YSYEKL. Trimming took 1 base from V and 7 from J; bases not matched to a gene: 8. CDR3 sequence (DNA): TGCGCCAGCAGCCAAGCGCCGGGACAGGGTAAGGAGCAGTACTTC. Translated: CASSQAPGQGKEQYF.

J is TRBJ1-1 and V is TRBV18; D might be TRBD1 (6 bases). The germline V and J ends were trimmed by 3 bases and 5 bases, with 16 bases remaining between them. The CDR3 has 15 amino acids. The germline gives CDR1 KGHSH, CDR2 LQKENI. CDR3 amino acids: CASSPVGGARTEAFF. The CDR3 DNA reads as TGTGCCAGCTCACCTGTGGGGGGGGCGCGAACTGAAGCTTTCTTT.

DNA of the CDR3: TGTGCCAGCAGTTTCTTACAGGGGGCAGGTGGCTACACCTTC. Amino acids: CASSFLQGAGGYTF. The rearrangement links TRBV6-5 to TRBJ1-2, with 9 bases aligning to TRBD1. CDR3 length: 14 amino acids. J gave up 7 bases and V 4 bases, and 7 bases lay outside the gene matches. From germline, CDR1 is MNHEY and CDR2 SVGAGI.